One and the same sample provided the 11 T cell receptor beta chains below, sequenced in a study of T cells in tuberculosis. Sequencing used immunoSEQ multiplex PCR; TCRdb keeps in-frame clones, though not all of them. The data show about 43,000 clones, with roughly 94% seen just once and under 2% held by the top ten. The sample taken for sequencing was PBMCs. These TCRs come from a donor between 10 and 35 years old with latent tuberculosis or without tuberculosis infection. Some clones in this sample may be carry-over from other donors' samples.

V gene TRBV4-3 combines with J gene TRBJ2-7; 8 bases align to TRBD2. J lost 2 bases, V lost 0 bases, and 6 bases had no gene match. Germline assignment: CDR1 LGHNA and CDR2 YSLEER. CDR3 length: 16 amino acids. CDR3 amino acids: CASSQDPSGRAYEQYF. CDR3 in DNA: TGCGCCAGCAGCCAAGATCCCAGCGGGAGAGCCTACGAGCAGTACTTC.

The chain joins TRBV5-1 to TRBJ1-1; 9 nucleotides line up with TRBD1. Germline values: CDR1 SGHRS, CDR2 YFSETQ. Germline trimming cut 6 bases from V and 1 base from J; bases unmatched to any gene: 1. The CDR3 covers 13 residues. In DNA form, the CDR3 reads TGCGCCAGCAAACAGGGGGCGAACACTGAAGCTTTCTTT. It codes for CASKQGANTEAFF.

This rearrangement joins TRBV19 to TRBJ2-7; 9 bases are shared with TRBD1. The length of the CDR3 is 14 residues. Germline V gives CDR1 LNHDA, CDR2 SQIVND (reference sequence). Germline trimming cut 5 bases from V and 4 bases from J; bases unmatched to any gene: 6. The CDR3 DNA reads as TGTGCCAGTAGTCTCAGGACAGGGGTGTACGAGCAGTACTTC. It encodes CASSLRTGVYEQYF. Using reference TRBV19 and TRBJ2-7 for the parts outside the CDR3, the full variable domain is DGGITQSPKYLFRKEGQNVTLSCEQNLNHDAMYWYRQDPGQGLRLIYYSQIVNDFQKGDIAEGYSVSREKKESFPLTVTSAQKNPTAFYLCASSLRTGVYEQYFGPGTRLTVT.

V is TRBV9 and J is TRBJ2-7; TRBD2 agrees at 12 bases. Trimming cost V 0 bases and J 3 bases; bases outside gene matches: 7. Germline CDR1 is SGDLS and CDR2 is YYNGEE. The CDR3 covers 17 residues. Here the CDR3 DNA reads TGTGCCAGCAGCGTAGCTCATGCTAGCGGGGGGGACTACGAGCAGTACTTC. Amino acids: CASSVAHASGGDYEQYF. Based on the CDR3 plus reference TRBV9 and TRBJ2-7, the full variable domain is DSGVTQTPKHLITATGQRVTLRCSPRSGDLSVYWYQQSLDQGLQFLIQYYNGEERAKGNILERFSAQQFPDLHSELNLSSLELGDSALYFCASSVAHASGGDYEQYFGPGTRLTVT.

V is TRBV6-5 and J is TRBJ2-2; the match to TRBD1 covers 7 bases. With V trimmed by 6 bases and J by 4 bases, 5 bases remained unmatched. In germline, CDR1 is MNHEY, CDR2 SVGAGI. The CDR3 loop spans 14 amino acids. DNA of the CDR3: TGTGCCAGCAGGGAACAGGGGAGCACCGGGGAGCTGTTTTTT. It specifies CASREQGSTGELFF.

The chain combines TRBV27 with TRBJ1-1, with TRBD1 matching over 7 bases. The V gene end was trimmed by 4 bases and the J gene end by 3 bases; junction bases not matched to a gene: 8. The V gene's germline CDR1 is MNHEY and CDR2 SMNVEV (reference sequence). The CDR3 runs 15 residues. CDR3: CASSSPPTGDTEAFF. DNA for the CDR3: TGTGCCAGCAGTTCCCCACCCACAGGGGACACTGAAGCTTTCTTT.

J is TRBJ2-7 and V is TRBV5-1; possibly TRBD2 for D (6 bases). V lost 0 bases and J 4 bases, leaving 14 bases between the germline ends. Germline V gene lookup returns CDR1 SGHRS and CDR2 YFSETQ. The CDR3 is 15 amino acids. CDR3 DNA sequence: TGCGCCAGCAGCTTGGGGGACTGGAAAAAATACGAGCAGTACTTC. Its protein product is CASSLGDWKKYEQYF.

This clone showed up just once. The J gene is TRBJ2-2, the V gene TRBV5-4; 8 bases are shared with TRBD1. Trimming removed 4 bases from V and 3 bases from J; junction bases left unmatched: 5. Per germline, CDR1 SGHNT and CDR2 YYREEE (reference sequence). CDR3 length: 15 amino acids. The CDR3 region has the DNA TGTGCCAGCAGCACTGGACAGGGAGACACCGGGGAGCTGTTTTTT. Its translation is CASSTGQGDTGELFF.

With regard to this clone: Relative to the germline gene, one junction end is altered; a read error may explain this. The chain recombines TRBV30 with TRBJ2-3; D is possibly TRBD2 (6 bases). This CDR3 has 11 residues. The germline V gene encodes CDR1 GTSNPN and CDR2 SVGIG (reference sequence). CDR3 coding DNA: TGTGCCTGGAGTGTAGGGCCGGGAGAGGGTTTT. This gives the protein CAWSVGPGEGF. Using reference TRBV30 and TRBJ2-3 for the parts outside the CDR3, the full variable domain is SQTIHQWPATLVQPVGSPLSLECTVEGTSNPNLYWYRQAAGRGLQLLFYSVGIGQISSEVPQNLSASRPQDRQFILSSKKLLLSDSGFYLCAWSVGPGEGFGPGTRLTVL.

CDR3 in amino acids: CASSLSGEGEAFF. Written as DNA, the CDR3 is TGTGCCAGCAGTTTATCGGGGGAAGGTGAAGCTTTCTTT. This sequence joins TRBV28 and TRBJ1-1; D possibly corresponds to TRBD1 (5 bases). V was cut by 1 base and J by 7 bases, with 10 bases left in between. The CDR3 has 13 residues. Germline lookup yields CDR1 MDHEN and CDR2 SYDVKM.

This chain links TRBV7-2 with TRBJ1-5; D uncertain. The CDR3 spans 16 residues. In germline, CDR1 is SGHTA, CDR2 FQGNSA. The ends were cut back, 5 bases at V and 1 base at J, with 15 bases in the middle. The CDR3 DNA reads as TGTGCCAGCAGCCCCGGGATGATCGGGAGCAATCAGCCCCAGCATTTT. Translated: CASSPGMIGSNQPQHF.